This T cell receptor (beta chain) was found in a study of blood T cell repertoires in COVID-19. This CDR3 has 15 amino acids. Germline CDR1 reads SNHLY; CDR2 reads FYNNEI. V trimming: 7 bases; J trimming: 2 bases; junction bases outside the gene matches: 9. Recovery among Cohort 3 donors was established by two negative PCRs, clearance, or symptom resolution. Produced via immunoSEQ multiplex PCR; TCRdb's table is partial and in-frame only. The sample consists of 300,000 to 350,000 clones, roughly 88% of them appearing once. The source material was PBMCs or T cells enriched from blood (not recorded which). The chain has TRBV2 and TRBJ2-3, with 7 bases fitting TRBD1. This TCR derives from a man in his thirties or forties who had recovered from COVID-19. CDR3 in amino acids: CASTEGTEATDTQYF. The DNA for the CDR3 is TGTGCCAGCACCGAAGGGACAGAAGCCACAGATACGCAGTATTTT.